The 20 T cell receptor beta chains reported below all come from one sample, sequenced in a study of blood T cells in healthy people across ages. A second PCR, run for about 6 to 11 cycles, used a sample-barcoded 5' primer plus a J-beta primer mix. TCRdb redid the calling of the 5' RACE reads with MiXCR, one entry per CDR3 protein. The table includes hundreds of thousands of distinct CDR3 sequences, approximately 30% detected once. The specimen was blood. The receptors derive from a woman aged 80 or over in good health.

This clonotype was counted between two and nine times. This rearrangement joins TRBV29-1 to TRBJ1-1, with TRBD1 matching 8 bases. The CDR3 runs to 15 residues. Germline trimming cut 1 base from V and 4 bases from J; bases unmatched to any gene: 8. Germline CDR1 reads SQVTM; CDR2 reads ANQGSEA. CDR3 in amino acids: CSVEGLSTGGTEAFF. CDR3 DNA: TGCAGCGTTGAAGGCTTGTCTACAGGGGGCACTGAAGCTTTCTTT.

V and J are TRBV6-6 and TRBJ2-3; D possibly corresponds to TRBD2 (6 bases). This CDR3 comprises 15 residues. CDR1 is MNHNY, CDR2 SVGAGI, per germline (reference sequence). V lost 8 bases, J lost 1 base, and 16 bases lay in between. The CDR3, as DNA: TGTGCCAGCGTCCCTACGGGAGCTCGCACAGATACGCAGTATTTT. This sequence encodes CASVPTGARTDTQYF.

Note on this clonotype: Being one base from a much bigger clone, this may be a read error. The chain couples TRBV7-8 to TRBJ2-3, with D hard to call. V was trimmed by 4 bases and J by 8 bases, leaving 13 bases between them. Germline-derived CDR1 and CDR2 are SGHVS and FQNEAQ. This CDR3 region has 13 residues. CDR3 nucleotide sequence: TGTGCCAGCAGCTCCGGCATTAAAGGTACGCAGTATTTT. This codes for CASSSGIKGTQYF.

This clonotype came up a few times. V is TRBV5-6 and J is TRBJ1-1; possible D gene TRBD1, 5 bases. The CDR3 consists of 16 residues. Trimming removed 0 bases from V and 1 base from J, with 13 bases in between. CDR1 and CDR2 (germline): SGHDT, YYEEEE. In DNA, the CDR3 is TGTGCCAGCAGCTTGGGGACGGGGGAACCGAACACTGAAGCTTTCTTT. As protein: CASSLGTGEPNTEAFF.

Turning to this clonotype: A single base separates this from a much larger clone, so it may be a read error. V usage is TRBV6-2 or TRBV6-3 and J usage is TRBJ2-1, with D perhaps matching TRBD2 (5 bases). The DNA end favors TRBJ2-7, so the J call may be wrong. Germline V gene lookup returns CDR1 MNHEY and CDR2 SVGEGT. CDR3 length equals 14 residues. The CDR3 here is CASNGKSSYNEQYF. DNA of the CDR3: TGTGCCAGCAACGGGAAGAGCTCCTACAATGAGCAGTACTTC.

This clonotype was detected many times. The chain couples TRBV7-3 to TRBJ2-3, with 9 bases identical to TRBD1. The CDR3 is made up of 14 amino acids. V was clipped by 3 bases and J by 4 bases; unmatched bases: 2. Germline CDR1 and CDR2: SGHTA and FQGTGA. The CDR3 DNA follows: TGTGCCAGCAGCTTGGGGACAGGGTCAGATACGCAGTATTTT. Protein product: CASSLGTGSDTQYF.

This clonotype was picked up one time. At one end the junction does not follow the germline gene, possibly because of a read error. The CDR3 loop is CSVGQGSCEQYF. The DNA of the CDR3 is TGCAGCGTCGGACAGGGATCCTGCGAGCAGTACTTC. This chain links TRBV29-1 with TRBJ2-7; 8 bases are shared with TRBD1. Per the germline V gene, CDR1 is SQVTM and CDR2 is ANQGSEA. The length of the CDR3 is 12 residues.

Worth noting for this clonotype: Given a much more abundant clone one base away, this may be a read error. This chain connects TRBV7-2 to TRBJ2-5; possibly TRBD2 for D (6 bases). V was pared by 6 bases and J by 11 bases, with 25 bases between. This CDR3 comprises 15 residues. Per germline, CDR1 SGHTA and CDR2 FQGNSA. The CDR3 nucleotides read TGTGCCAGCAGTCAAGGGACTCCCCAGGGTGGTGAGCAGTACTTC. Protein: CASSQGTPQGGEQYF.

This clonotype was found many times. This rearrangement joins TRBV9 to TRBJ2-7; D perhaps matches TRBD1 (8 bases). Germline lookup yields CDR1 SGDLS and CDR2 YYNGEE. There are 17 residues in the CDR3. V was clipped by 3 bases and J by 2 bases, with 21 bases between them. The CDR3 region is CASSALPNRGGPYEQYF. For the CDR3, the DNA is TGTGCCAGCAGCGCCCTACCGAACAGGGGGGGCCCCTACGAGCAGTACTTC. Looking up the rest from reference TRBV9 and TRBJ2-7 gives the full variable domain: DSGVTQTPKHLITATGQRVTLRCSPRSGDLSVYWYQQSLDQGLQFLIQYYNGEERAKGNILERFSAQQFPDLHSELNLSSLELGDSALYFCASSALPNRGGPYEQYFGPGTRLTVT.

This clonotype was seen a handful of times. A read error may be the cause here, since a much bigger clone is one base away. V gene TRBV11-2 combines with J gene TRBJ2-7, with D unresolved. Germline V gives CDR1 SGHAT, CDR2 FQNNGV. Trimming shortened V by 5 bases and J by 9 bases, and 14 bases separated the two germline ends. This CDR3 region has 12 residues. The CDR3 DNA follows: TGTGCCAGCAGCCTCGGTAGCCACGGGCAGTACTTC. As protein: CASSLGSHGQYF.

This clonotype has at least ten counts. The J gene is TRBJ1-4, the V gene TRBV5-1; 10 positions agree with TRBD1. With 4 bases clipped from V and 7 bases from J, the junction kept 10 bases outside the gene matches. The germline gives CDR1 SGHRS, CDR2 YFSETQ. The CDR3 runs to 16 residues. In DNA, the CDR3 is TGCGCCAGCAGCGTTAGCCGGGACAGGGGCCTTGAAAAACTGTTTTTT. Translating it yields CASSVSRDRGLEKLFF.

V gene TRBV7-2 combines with J gene TRBJ2-5, with 11 bases fitting TRBD2. The DNA end lines up better with TRBJ2-7; the J call may be wrong. CDR1 SGHTA and CDR2 FQGNSA come from the germline V gene. CDR3 length: 15 amino acids. The CDR3 sequence is CASSLDSGGALEQYF. CDR3 sequence (DNA): TGTGCCAGCAGCTTAGATAGCGGGGGGGCTCTCGAGCAGTACTTC.

In regard to this clonotype: This clone may be a read error of a much larger clone one base away. V usage is TRBV7-2 and J usage is TRBJ2-7; TRBD2 is a possible D gene (6 bases). Trimming took off 6 bases at V and 0 bases at J, with 18 bases between the two ends. The length of the CDR3 is 16 residues. The germline gives CDR1 SGHTA, CDR2 FQGNSA. The CDR3 here is CASSRNRDSPSYEQYF. In DNA form, the CDR3 reads TGTGCCAGCAGTCGAAACCGGGACTCCCCCTCCTACGAGCAGTACTTC.

The sample holds many counts of this clonotype. The chain couples TRBV3-1 to TRBJ1-2, with D maybe TRBD1 (6 bases). Looked up from germline, CDR1 is LGHDT and CDR2 is YNNKEL (reference sequence). The CDR3 has 14 residues. V gave up 4 bases and J gave up 7 bases, with 16 bases separating them. CDR3 nucleotides: TGTGCCAGCAGCCCCCCCCGACAGGATGCTGGCTACACCTTC. Its protein product is CASSPPRQDAGYTF.

V and J are TRBV30 and TRBJ1-5; D call uncertain. CDR1 GTSNPN and CDR2 SVGIG come from the germline V gene (reference sequence). CDR3 length equals 16 residues. Trimming cost V 5 bases and J 0 bases, with 17 bases left between them. The CDR3 here is CAWGARDWYSNQPQHF. The CDR3 DNA sequence: TGTGCCTGGGGTGCAAGGGATTGGTATAGCAATCAGCCCCAGCATTTT.

This clonotype was seen many times. The V call is TRBV28, the J call TRBJ1-1; D unresolved. The V and J ends lost 8 bases and 9 bases respectively, with 10 bases between them. This CDR3 region has 10 residues. The germline CDR1 and CDR2 sequences are MDHEN and SYDVKM. CDR3 amino acids: CASEFGKAFF. The CDR3 region has the DNA TGTGCCAGCGAATTCGGGAAAGCTTTCTTT.

In its sample, this clonotype was seen many times. The J gene is TRBJ2-1, the V gene TRBV10-3; D ambiguous. The CDR3 consists of 17 residues. CDR1 and CDR2 from the germline V gene are ENHRY and SYGVKD. With 4 bases removed from V and 6 bases from J, the gap between germline ends came to 22 bases. The CDR3 DNA reads as TGTGCCATCAGTGCCGCGACTCCGGGCCGTTTGGTCAATGAGCAGTTCTTC. Protein: CAISAATPGRLVNEQFF.

The genes are TRBV9 and TRBJ1-3; D gene unclear. Germline values: CDR1 SGDLS, CDR2 YYNGEE. This CDR3 spans 14 amino acids. The V gene lost 0 bases and the J gene lost 0 bases, with 4 bases spanning the gap. This chain's CDR3 is CASSVDNSGNTIYF. The CDR3 bases are TGTGCCAGCAGCGTAGACAACTCTGGAAACACCATATATTTT.

The rearrangement joins TRBV25-1 to TRBJ2-1; maybe TRBD1 (6 bases). This CDR3 is built from 16 residues. V shed 3 bases and J shed 3 bases, with 15 bases lying between them. Germline V gene sequence: CDR1 MGHDK, CDR2 SYGVNS. The CDR3 loop is CASSDPRGQNYNEQFF. The CDR3 DNA reads as TGTGCCAGCAGTGACCCCAGGGGCCAGAACTACAATGAGCAGTTCTTC.

On this clonotype: A much larger clone sits a single nucleotide away, making a read error possible. The chain uses TRBV2 and TRBJ2-7, with D maybe TRBD2 (6 bases). The CDR3 totals 12 residues. CDR1 SNHLY and CDR2 FYNNEI come from the germline V gene. The CDR3 loop is CAGRRGTYEQYF. The CDR3 nucleotides are TGTGCCGGCAGGCGGGGAACCTACGAGCAGTACTTC.